This entry lists 23 T cell receptor beta chains sequenced from one sample in a study of shared clonotypes between healthy human individuals. The method was immunoSEQ multiplex PCR; TCRdb's version includes in-frame clones alone and lacks a portion of them. The top ten clones hold 0.36% of a sample with some 2.4 million clones, over 85% of them seen once. The sample taken for sequencing was naive CD4+ T cells from PBMCs. Regarding subset: CD45RA+ positively selected. These receptors were collected from a young man in good health. Some clones in this sample may be carry-over from other donors' samples.

The J gene is TRBJ2-7, the V gene TRBV25-1; tentatively, D is TRBD1 or TRBD2 (5 bases each). V lost 1 base and J lost 12, with 13 bases in between. Germline assignment: CDR1 MGHDK and CDR2 SYGVNS. The CDR3 has 12 residues. CDR3 sequence: CASSELLAGTYF. CDR3 nucleotides: TGTGCCAGCAGTGAATTGCTCGCTGGGACGTACTTC.

The chain carries TRBV4-1 and TRBJ2-7, with a tentative D call TRBD2 (5 bases). Trimming cost V 6 bases and J 1 base, with 19 bases left between them. In germline, CDR1 is MGHRA, CDR2 YSYEKL. The CDR3 runs 16 residues. As DNA, the CDR3 is TGCGCCAGCAGGATGACGTCGAGCGGATTGTCCTACGAGCAGTACTTC. It specifies CASRMTSSGLSYEQYF.

The DNA of the CDR3 is TGTGCCAGCAGTCGCATGCCTGGGGAGGACACCATATATTTT. It encodes CASSRMPGEDTIYF. J is TRBJ1-3 and V is TRBV6-5; D unclear. Germline V CDR1 and CDR2: MNHEY, SVGAGI. The CDR3 contains 14 residues. V shed 5 bases and J shed 8 bases, with 16 bases lying between them.

The J gene is TRBJ2-1, the V gene TRBV7-3; a weak D match, TRBD2 (5 bases). Germline V gene data show CDR1 as SGHTA and CDR2 as FQGTGA. The V end was cut by 8 bases, the J end by 10 bases, with 12 bases between. The CDR3 loop spans 11 amino acids. CDR3 coding DNA: TGTGCCAGCGGGGAACGGGGAGAGCAGTTCTTC. This gives the protein CASGERGEQFF.

This rearrangement joins TRBV13 to TRBJ2-5, with D possibly matching TRBD2 (6 bases). The V end lost 5 bases, the J end lost 4 bases, and 14 bases lay between the germline ends. The CDR3 has 14 residues. The germline V gene has CDR1 PRHDT and CDR2 FYEKMQ (reference sequence). In DNA, the CDR3 is TGTGCCAGCAGCCCGTCTAGCGTCCCAGAGACCCAGTACTTC. It encodes CASSPSSVPETQYF.

This clone was counted a single time. The V call is TRBV7-3, the J call TRBJ2-1, with TRBD1 identical over 9 bases. Germline CDR1 reads SGHTA; CDR2 reads FQGTGA. The junction had 5 bases not matched to a gene; V was cut back by 2 bases and J by 6 bases. The length of the CDR3 is 15 residues. The chain's CDR3 is CASSLAHRGLNEQFF. The CDR3 DNA reads as TGTGCCAGCAGCTTAGCCCACAGGGGGCTCAATGAGCAGTTCTTC.

This chain connects TRBV6-6 to TRBJ2-1; D might be TRBD2 (5 bases). V was shortened by 5 bases and J by 9 bases, with 8 bases between the two germline ends. This CDR3 has 11 residues. Germline V CDR1 and CDR2: MNHNY, SVGAGI (reference sequence). CDR3 bases: TGTGCCAGCAGTCCGGGGTCTGAGCAGTTCTTC. Amino acids: CASSPGSEQFF.

A single count supports this clone. The rearrangement links TRBV4-1 to TRBJ2-5; 8 bases map to TRBD1. CDR3 length: 14 residues. Trimming at V came to 3 bases and at J to 6 bases, leaving 6 bases not matched to a gene. The germline V gene has CDR1 MGHRA and CDR2 YSYEKL. DNA of the CDR3: TGCGCCAGCAGCCACCCCGACAGGGGAAAGACCCAGTACTTC. It is translated as CASSHPDRGKTQYF.

The chain uses TRBV10-3 and TRBJ2-6, with D hard to call. CDR3 length equals 15 residues. Trimming removed 6 bases from V and 0 bases from J, with 9 bases in between. CDR1 ENHRY and CDR2 SYGVKD come from the germline V gene. CDR3 loop: CAISTKFSGANVLTF. The DNA for the CDR3 is TGTGCCATCAGCACAAAGTTCTCTGGGGCCAACGTCCTGACTTTC.

V usage is TRBV5-1 and J usage is TRBJ2-5; D possibly corresponds to TRBD1 (6 bases). The CDR3 consists of 15 residues. Trimming stripped 0 bases from V and 2 bases from J, with 11 bases between. Germline V gene data show CDR1 as SGHRS and CDR2 as YFSETQ. This chain's CDR3 is CASSLASTGQETQYF. CDR3 nucleotides: TGCGCCAGCAGCTTGGCCTCGACAGGACAAGAGACCCAGTACTTC.

The chain links TRBV28 to TRBJ2-7; D is perhaps TRBD1 or TRBD2 (6 bases each). The CDR3 consists of 15 residues. Trimming shortened V by 3 bases and J by 4 bases, and 16 bases separated the two germline ends. Per germline, CDR1 MDHEN and CDR2 SYDVKM. The CDR3 bases are TGTGCCAGCAGTTTCCCCAGGGGAGGTGGGTACGAGCAGTACTTC. Translated, it gives CASSFPRGGGYEQYF.

The genes are TRBV28 and TRBJ2-1; D is perhaps TRBD2 (5 bases). The CDR3 length is 14 residues. V was trimmed by 2 bases and J by 2 bases, leaving 7 bases between them. The germline V gene encodes CDR1 MDHEN and CDR2 SYDVKM. The DNA for the CDR3 is TGTGCCAGCAGTTTAACCGGGGCCTACAATGAGCAGTTCTTC. It specifies CASSLTGAYNEQFF.

In this sample, this clone turned up once. The chain is built from TRBV7-9 and TRBJ2-2; D ambiguous. Germline values: CDR1 SEHNR, CDR2 FQNEAQ (reference sequence). The CDR3 runs 16 residues. V lost 4 bases to trimming and J lost 4 bases, with 16 bases between them. CDR3 sequence reads: CASSSRWGIGTGELFF. DNA of the CDR3: TGTGCCAGCAGCTCAAGGTGGGGAATCGGCACCGGGGAGCTGTTTTTT.

The chain recombines TRBV5-1 with TRBJ2-5; D tentatively fits TRBD1 or TRBD2 (5 bases each). The germline V and J ends were trimmed by 4 bases and 9 bases, with 19 bases remaining between them. Germline assignment: CDR1 SGHRS and CDR2 YFSETQ. This CDR3 region has 14 residues. The CDR3 DNA reads as TGCGCCAGCAGCCTGGGGCCCTCGTTGGGGGCCCAGTACTTC. Protein sequence: CASSLGPSLGAQYF.

The V and J genes are TRBV28 and TRBJ2-1, with 7 bases identical to TRBD1. Germline V gives CDR1 MDHEN, CDR2 SYDVKM. The V segment lost 5 bases and the J segment 9 bases; nucleotides outside the gene matches: 7. The CDR3 is 13 amino acids. This CDR3 is CASSLRQGTEQFF. The CDR3 nucleotides are TGTGCCAGCAGTCTACGACAGGGAACTGAGCAGTTCTTC.

The rearrangement uses TRBV19 and TRBJ1-5; TRBD1 might be the D (5 bases). Deletions cut 9 bases from V and 7 bases from J, with 22 bases between. Germline CDR1 and CDR2: LNHDA and SQIVND (reference sequence). This CDR3 region has 15 residues. The CDR3 sequence: CASAPEGTGRQPQHF. CDR3 sequence (DNA): TGTGCCAGCGCTCCTGAGGGGACCGGACGACAGCCCCAGCATTTT.

In nucleotides, the CDR3 is TGTGCCAGCAGGCAGACTAGTTCTACAGATACGCAGTATTTT. It translates to CASRQTSSTDTQYF. J is TRBJ2-3 and V is TRBV7-3; the D gene is possibly TRBD2 (6 bases). CDR1 and CDR2 (germline): SGHTA, FQGTGA. V lost 6 bases to trimming and J lost 3 bases, with 13 bases between them. The CDR3 runs 14 residues.

This chain's CDR3 is CAIRAGQGNTGELFF. For the CDR3, the DNA is TGTGCCATCAGGGCAGGACAGGGGAACACCGGGGAGCTGTTTTTT. This chain connects TRBV10-3 to TRBJ2-2, with TRBD1 matching over 8 bases. Germline trimming cut 6 bases from V and 1 base from J; bases unmatched to any gene: 4. Germline V CDR1 and CDR2: ENHRY, SYGVKD. The CDR3 consists of 15 residues.

V gene TRBV28 combines with J gene TRBJ1-4; weak D call: TRBD1 (6 bases). This CDR3 comprises 15 residues. Germline V CDR1 and CDR2: MDHEN, SYDVKM. Trimming shortened V by 8 bases and J by 3 bases, and 16 bases separated the two germline ends. The CDR3 sequence: CASGTAGAPNEKLFF. CDR3 nucleotides: TGTGCCAGCGGTACTGCGGGGGCCCCTAATGAAAAACTGTTTTTT.

This chain links TRBV6-5 with TRBJ2-2, with D perhaps TRBD2 (6 bases). Between the trimmed V and J ends, which lost 7 bases and 3 bases, there was a span of 15 bases. The CDR3 loop spans 15 amino acids. Germline loops: CDR1 MNHEY, CDR2 SVGAGI. DNA of the CDR3: TGTGCCAGCAAGGGACCGCGGGGTCACACCGGGGAGCTGTTTTTT. Protein: CASKGPRGHTGELFF.

The rearrangement links TRBV5-6 to TRBJ2-4, with D tentatively TRBD1 or TRBD2 (5 bases each). The CDR3 is made up of 17 amino acids. Germline V gene data show CDR1 as SGHDT and CDR2 as YYEEEE. The ends were cut back, 4 bases at V and 5 bases at J, with 22 bases in the middle. The CDR3 nucleotides read TGTGCCAGCAGCGACCTGTCGGGGCTCCCGCTCGAAAACATTCAGTACTTC. This gives the protein CASSDLSGLPLENIQYF.

The CDR3 sequence is CASSRRGGFTEAFF. As DNA, the CDR3 is TGTGCCAGCAGCCGGCGGGGGGGCTTCACTGAAGCTTTCTTT. The gene calls are TRBV5-6 and TRBJ1-1; tentatively, D is TRBD1 (6 bases). Germline loops: CDR1 SGHDT, CDR2 YYEEEE. This CDR3 has 14 amino acids. V gave up 4 bases and J gave up 4 bases, with 14 bases separating them.

V and J are TRBV30 and TRBJ2-1; TRBD2 is a possible D gene (5 bases). Germline V gene sequence: CDR1 GTSNPN, CDR2 SVGIG (reference sequence). This CDR3 contains 15 residues. V lost 3 bases and J 9 bases, leaving 21 bases between the germline ends. Here the CDR3 DNA reads TGTGCCTGGAGCGTCAACTCTCTTAGCGTACTTGAGCAGTTCTTC. Its translation: CAWSVNSLSVLEQFF. Looking up the rest from reference TRBV30 and TRBJ2-1 gives the full variable domain: SQTIHQWPATLVQPVGSPLSLECTVEGTSNPNLYWYRQAAGRGLQLLFYSVGIGQISSEVPQNLSASRPQDRQFILSSKKLLLSDSGFYLCAWSVNSLSVLEQFFGPGTRLTVL.